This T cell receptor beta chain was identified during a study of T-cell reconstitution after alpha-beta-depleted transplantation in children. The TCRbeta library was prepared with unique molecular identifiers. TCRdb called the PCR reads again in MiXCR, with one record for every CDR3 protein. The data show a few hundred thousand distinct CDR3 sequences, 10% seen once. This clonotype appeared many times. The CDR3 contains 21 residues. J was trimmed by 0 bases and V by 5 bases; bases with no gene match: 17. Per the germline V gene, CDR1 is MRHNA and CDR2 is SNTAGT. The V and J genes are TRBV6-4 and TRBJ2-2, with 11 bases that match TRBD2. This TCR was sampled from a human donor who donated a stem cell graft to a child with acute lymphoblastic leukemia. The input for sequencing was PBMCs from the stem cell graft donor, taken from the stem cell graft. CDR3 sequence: CASSLLDSALSGRANTGELFF. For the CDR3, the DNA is TGTGCCAGCAGTCTGCTGGACAGTGCACTTAGCGGGAGGGCGAACACCGGGGAGCTGTTTTTT.